One and the same sample provided the 10 T cell receptor beta chains below, sequenced in a study of blood T cells in healthy people across ages. Using a J-beta primer mix together with a sample-barcoded 5' primer, a second PCR was run for roughly 6 to 12 cycles. TCRdb reprocessed the 5' RACE reads with MiXCR, giving one entry per CDR3 protein. In the table there are around 790,000 distinct CDR3 sequences, approximately 44% of which are singletons. Material for sequencing was blood. Every receptor here comes from a man aged 60-69 years in good health.

The chain couples TRBV10-3 to TRBJ2-3; 8 nucleotides match TRBD1. This CDR3 is 14 amino acids long. Germline V gene lookup returns CDR1 ENHRY and CDR2 SYGVKD. Trimming removed 5 bases from V and 4 bases from J; junction bases left unmatched: 5. CDR3 region: CAISNRGISDTQYF. In nucleotides, the CDR3 is TGTGCCATCAGTAACAGGGGGATCTCAGATACGCAGTATTTT.

This clonotype was found a few times. The gene calls are TRBV7-9 and TRBJ2-5, with D perhaps matching TRBD1 (6 bases). V shed 2 bases and J shed 5 bases, with 21 bases lying between them. This CDR3 has 17 amino acids. Looked up from germline, CDR1 is SEHNR and CDR2 is FQNEAQ (reference sequence). The CDR3 loop is CASSLLGIQGNRETQYF. The CDR3 bases are TGTGCCAGCAGCTTATTGGGTATCCAGGGGAATCGGGAGACCCAGTACTTC.

This clonotype was observed a handful of times. The rearrangement links TRBV5-1 to TRBJ2-1; 7 nucleotides agree with TRBD1. V lost 4 bases, J lost 2 bases, and 12 bases stayed unmatched. From germline, CDR1 is SGHRS and CDR2 YFSETQ. The CDR3 has 17 residues. The CDR3 DNA sequence: TGCGCCAGCAGCACAGGAAAAAGGGGGCTGGCCTACAATGAGCAGTTCTTC. This codes for CASSTGKRGLAYNEQFF.

This sequence joins TRBV27 and TRBJ2-7; TRBD1 aligns across 8 bases. The tail of the sequence fits TRBJ2-4 better, so the J call may be wrong. CDR3 length: 15 residues. The germline V gene has CDR1 MNHEY and CDR2 SMNVEV (reference sequence). The chain's CDR3 is CASSTTGVGANIQYF. The CDR3 DNA is TGTGCCAGCAGTACGACAGGGGTAGGGGCGAACATTCAGTACTTC.

V and J are TRBV27 and TRBJ2-3; D is uncertain. Germline V gene sequence: CDR1 MNHEY, CDR2 SMNVEV (reference sequence). The CDR3 totals 13 residues. Trimming pared 3 bases from V and 4 bases from J, leaving 8 bases between. The CDR3 DNA follows: TGTGCCAGCAGTTTGATCCAACCAGATACGCAGTATTTT. Its protein is CASSLIQPDTQYF.

The table lists this clonotype with a few counts. The chain uses TRBV6-1 and TRBJ2-1; D call uncertain. This CDR3 is built from 14 residues. Trimming took off 2 bases at V and 6 bases at J, with 11 bases between the two ends. The germline gives CDR1 MNHNS, CDR2 SASEGT. CDR3 amino acids: CASSESGYRNEQFF. CDR3 nucleotides: TGTGCCAGCAGTGAATCTGGCTATCGCAATGAGCAGTTCTTC.

A remark on this clonotype: This may arise from a read error, as a much more abundant clone is one base away. The chain combines TRBV7-9 with TRBJ2-1, with D perhaps TRBD1 (6 bases). Per germline, CDR1 SEHNR and CDR2 FQNEAQ (reference sequence). The CDR3 contains 15 residues. The CDR3, as DNA: TGTTCCAGCAGTTCAGGGGTTCCCTCCTACAATGAGCAGTTCTTC. Its protein product is CSSSSGVPSYNEQFF. Supplemented by reference TRBV7-9 and TRBJ2-1, the full variable domain reads DTGVSQNPRHKITKRGQNVTFRCDPISEHNRLYWYRQTLGQGPEFLTYFQNEAQLEKSRLLSDRFSAERPKGSFSTLEIQRTEQGDSAMYLCSSSSGVPSYNEQFFGPGTRLTVL.

This clonotype came up a few times. The V gene is TRBV20-1, the J gene TRBJ2-1; D is possibly TRBD1 (6 bases). The CDR3 is 14 residues long. Germline-derived CDR1 and CDR2 are DFQATT and SNEGSKA (reference sequence). The V end was cut by 5 bases, the J end by 7 bases, with 18 bases between. The CDR3, as DNA: TGCAGTGCTCTAGGGGGATTCGGTAGAAATGAGCAGTTCTTC. This gives the protein CSALGGFGRNEQFF.

In its sample, this clonotype was seen a few times. The J gene is TRBJ2-7, the V gene TRBV20-1, with 7 bases fitting TRBD1. V dropped 0 bases and J dropped 3; count of bases not matched to a gene: 5. The CDR3 loop spans 14 amino acids. Germline V CDR1 and CDR2: DFQATT, SNEGSKA (reference sequence). In DNA form, the CDR3 reads TGCAGTGCTAGAGAGACAGGGAGAGGCTACGAGCAGTACTTC. Translation gives CSARETGRGYEQYF.

The V gene is TRBV15, the J gene TRBJ1-6; a weak D match, TRBD1 (6 bases). The CDR3 has 15 residues. Germline-derived CDR1 and CDR2 are LNHNV and YYDKDF (reference sequence). Trimming removed 0 bases at V and 9 bases at J, with 12 bases between. The CDR3 spells CATSRDSGVRSPLHF. DNA for the CDR3: TGTGCCACCAGCAGAGATTCAGGGGTGCGTTCACCCCTCCACTTT.